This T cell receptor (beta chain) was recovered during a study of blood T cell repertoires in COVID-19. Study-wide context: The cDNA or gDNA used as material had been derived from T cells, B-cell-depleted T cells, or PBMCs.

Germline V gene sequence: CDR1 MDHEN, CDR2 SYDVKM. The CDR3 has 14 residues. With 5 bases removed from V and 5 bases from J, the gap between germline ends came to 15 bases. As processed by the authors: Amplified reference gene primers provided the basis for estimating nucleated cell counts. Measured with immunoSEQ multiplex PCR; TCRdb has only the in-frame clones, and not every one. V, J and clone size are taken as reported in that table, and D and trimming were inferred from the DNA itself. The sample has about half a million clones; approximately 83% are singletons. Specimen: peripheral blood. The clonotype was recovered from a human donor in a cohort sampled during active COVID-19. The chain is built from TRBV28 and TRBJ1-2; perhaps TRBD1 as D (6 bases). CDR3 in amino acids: CASSPRTENYGYTF. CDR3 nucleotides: TGTGCCAGCAGTCCGCGGACAGAGAATTATGGCTACACCTTC.